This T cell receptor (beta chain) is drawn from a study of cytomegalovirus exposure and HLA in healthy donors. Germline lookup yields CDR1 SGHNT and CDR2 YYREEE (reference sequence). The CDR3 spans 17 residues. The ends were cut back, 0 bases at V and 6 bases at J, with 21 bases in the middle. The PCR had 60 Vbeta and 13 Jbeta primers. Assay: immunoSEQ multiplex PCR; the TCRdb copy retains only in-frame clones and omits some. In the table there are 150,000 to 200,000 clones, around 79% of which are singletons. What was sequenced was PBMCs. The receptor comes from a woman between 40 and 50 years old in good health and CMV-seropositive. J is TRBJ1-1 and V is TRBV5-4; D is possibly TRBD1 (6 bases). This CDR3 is CASSLGGSGAPLAEAFF. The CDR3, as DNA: TGTGCCAGCAGCTTGGGAGGGTCAGGGGCTCCTTTAGCTGAAGCTTTCTTT. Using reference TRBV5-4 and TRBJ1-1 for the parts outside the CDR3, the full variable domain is ETGVTQSPTHLIKTRGQQVTLRCSSQSGHNTVSWYQQALGQGPQFIFQYYREEENGRGNFPPRFSGLQFPNYSSELNVNALELDDSALYLCASSLGGSGAPLAEAFFGQGTRLTVV.